This TCR beta chain is from a study of T-cell memory formation after mild COVID-19. Broader study findings: Most CD4+ clones that shrank were in CM and EM, while CD8+ ones turned up in EMRA.

Germline-derived CDR1 and CDR2 are SGHRS and YFSETQ. This CDR3 region has 12 residues. The V gene lost 4 bases and the J gene lost 4 bases, with 8 bases spanning the gap. This clonotype was detected many times. Its target is not known. TCRdb recomputed calls from the 5' RACE reads with MiXCR, one row per CDR3 protein. The sample holds fewer than 650,000 distinct CDR3 sequences, about a fifth seen once. Sequencing was done on a sample of PBMCs or a T cell subset sorted from them (not recorded which). This TCR was recovered from an adult woman who had mild COVID-19 (a few samples of this study predate the infection). Cell type and time point are not known. The chain recombines TRBV5-1 with TRBJ2-5, with D possibly being TRBD1 (6 bases). CDR3 DNA: TGCGCCAGCAGCGCAGGGGTAGAGACCCAGTACTTC. Its protein is CASSAGVETQYF. The full variable domain, rest sourced from reference TRBV5-1 and TRBJ2-5, is KAGVTQTPRYLIKTRGQQVTLSCSPISGHRSVSWYQQTPGQGLQFLFEYFSETQRNKGNFPGRFSGRQFSNSRSEMNVSTLELGDSALYLCASSAGVETQYFGPGTRLLVL.